Listed here are 13 T cell receptor beta chains from one sample, sequenced in a study of Graves' ophthalmopathy and Graves' hyperthyroidism. TCR beta CDR3 amplification used RNA transcripts. Second-round multiplex PCR followed a first-round RT-PCR using HTBI primers. Each CDR3 protein is one row after TCRdb ran MiXCR on the multiplex PCR reads. Of about 370,000 distinct CDR3 sequences in the sample, around 19% were seen once. The sequenced material came from peripheral blood. The origin of the receptors is a young woman with Graves' ophthalmopathy.

The V gene is TRBV15, the J gene TRBJ1-2; no firm D call. V was shortened by 5 bases and J by 0 bases, with 7 bases between the two germline ends. The CDR3 runs to 13 residues. Germline CDR1 and CDR2: LNHNV and YYDKDF (reference sequence). The CDR3 is CATSAGANYGYTF. CDR3 coding DNA: TGTGCCACCAGCGCCGGAGCTAACTATGGCTACACCTTC.

This clonotype was seen at least ten times. The V call is TRBV20-1, the J call TRBJ2-7; D is unclear. CDR3 length: 14 amino acids. V gave up 1 base and J gave up 3 bases, with 13 bases separating them. Germline assignment: CDR1 DFQATT and CDR2 SNEGSKA (reference sequence). The DNA of the CDR3 is TGCAGTGCTAGAGGACGGAAAGATTACTACGAGCAGTACTTC. It yields the protein CSARGRKDYYEQYF.

This clonotype was picked up many times. V usage is TRBV18 and J usage is TRBJ2-5; tentative D call: TRBD2 (6 bases). The germline V gene has CDR1 KGHSH and CDR2 LQKENI. Trimming removed 3 bases at V and 5 bases at J, with 16 bases between. CDR3 length equals 15 residues. CDR3 loop: CASSPSRSGRETQYF. The CDR3 DNA is TGTGCCAGCTCACCTTCCCGGTCAGGGAGGGAGACCCAGTACTTC.

This clonotype has at least ten counts. This sequence joins TRBV7-2 and TRBJ1-2; possibly TRBD1 for D (5 bases). The germline V and J ends were trimmed by 5 bases and 6 bases, with 16 bases remaining between them. Germline loops: CDR1 SGHTA, CDR2 FQGNSA. The CDR3 runs to 14 residues. CDR3 in amino acids: CASSPMGDAHGYTF. As DNA, the CDR3 is TGTGCCAGCAGCCCCATGGGGGACGCCCATGGCTACACCTTC.

Many counts were recorded for this clonotype. In nucleotides, the CDR3 is TGTGCCATCAGTGTAGGGGGCTACGAGCAGTACTTC. Protein sequence: CAISVGGYEQYF. The chain joins TRBV10-3 to TRBJ2-7, with D maybe TRBD1 (6 bases). V was pared by 4 bases and J by 3 bases, with 7 bases between. The CDR3 is 12 amino acids. Germline-derived CDR1 and CDR2 are ENHRY and SYGVKD.

The V call is TRBV6-5, the J call TRBJ1-5, with D uncertain. Germline V gene sequence: CDR1 MNHEY, CDR2 SVGAGI. This CDR3 has 14 amino acids. Trimming shortened V by 4 bases and J by 0 bases, and 7 bases separated the two germline ends. CDR3 region: CASSWGISNQPQHF. Here the CDR3 DNA reads TGTGCCAGCAGTTGGGGTATTAGCAATCAGCCCCAGCATTTT.

The chain is built from TRBV7-2 and TRBJ2-5; possibly TRBD1 for D (7 bases). The germline V gene has CDR1 SGHTA and CDR2 FQGNSA. The CDR3 contains 16 residues. V lost 1 base to trimming and J lost 2 bases, with 14 bases between them. CDR3 in amino acids: CASSLGAGGRQETQYF. The CDR3 region has the DNA TGTGCCAGCAGCTTAGGAGCAGGGGGGAGACAAGAGACCCAGTACTTC.

The chain couples TRBV7-2 to TRBJ2-7; 8 positions agree with TRBD1. Germline V gene lookup returns CDR1 SGHTA and CDR2 FQGNSA. The junction had 4 bases not matched to a gene; V was cut back by 3 bases and J by 3 bases. The CDR3 length is 14 residues. The CDR3 DNA is TGTGCCAGCAGCTTCGGACAGGGCTTCTACGAGCAGTACTTC. It translates to CASSFGQGFYEQYF.

This clonotype was found many times. V and J are TRBV28 and TRBJ2-7; 13 nucleotides align to TRBD2. Trimming at V came to 3 bases and at J to 1 base, leaving 3 bases not matched to a gene. This CDR3 is built from 16 residues. The germline CDR1 and CDR2 sequences are MDHEN and SYDVKM. The CDR3 is CASSFSGLAGSYEQYF. The CDR3 nucleotides read TGTGCCAGCAGTTTTTCGGGACTAGCGGGGTCCTACGAGCAGTACTTC.

The chain joins TRBV4-1 to TRBJ1-4; D uncertain. CDR1 MGHRA and CDR2 YSYEKL come from the germline V gene. The V end lost 0 bases, the J end lost 0 bases, and 5 bases lay between the germline ends. CDR3 length: 15 residues. CDR3 sequence: CASSQEGSTNEKLFF. CDR3 nucleotide sequence: TGCGCCAGCAGCCAAGAAGGGTCAACTAATGAAAAACTGTTTTTT.

This clonotype occurred many times. The chain is built from TRBV7-2 and TRBJ1-5, with D hard to call. Germline-derived CDR1 and CDR2 are SGHTA and FQGNSA. Trimming took off 6 bases at V and 7 bases at J, with 13 bases between the two ends. The CDR3 runs to 13 residues. CDR3 sequence: CASSPPAAQPQHF. CDR3 DNA sequence: TGTGCCAGCAGTCCCCCGGCAGCCCAGCCCCAGCATTTT.

This clonotype was picked up many times. This rearrangement joins TRBV6-5 to TRBJ1-6; D is unresolved. The V gene's germline CDR1 is MNHEY and CDR2 SVGAGI. CDR3 length: 15 residues. Deletions cut 8 bases from V and 5 bases from J, with 16 bases between. CDR3 sequence (DNA): TGTGCCAGCTCCGGTGTGACGGGCCATAATTCACCCCTCCACTTT. Protein sequence: CASSGVTGHNSPLHF.

This clonotype was found many times. The V gene is TRBV7-3, the J gene TRBJ1-1; 7 positions agree with TRBD1. The CDR3 loop spans 17 amino acids. The V and J ends lost 0 bases and 0 bases, in that order; junction bases with no gene match: 7. Looked up from germline, CDR1 is SGHTA and CDR2 is FQGTGA. The CDR3 DNA reads TGTGCCAGCAGCTTAACGCCGCTGGGACAGATGAACACTGAAGCTTTCTTT. Protein sequence: CASSLTPLGQMNTEAFF.